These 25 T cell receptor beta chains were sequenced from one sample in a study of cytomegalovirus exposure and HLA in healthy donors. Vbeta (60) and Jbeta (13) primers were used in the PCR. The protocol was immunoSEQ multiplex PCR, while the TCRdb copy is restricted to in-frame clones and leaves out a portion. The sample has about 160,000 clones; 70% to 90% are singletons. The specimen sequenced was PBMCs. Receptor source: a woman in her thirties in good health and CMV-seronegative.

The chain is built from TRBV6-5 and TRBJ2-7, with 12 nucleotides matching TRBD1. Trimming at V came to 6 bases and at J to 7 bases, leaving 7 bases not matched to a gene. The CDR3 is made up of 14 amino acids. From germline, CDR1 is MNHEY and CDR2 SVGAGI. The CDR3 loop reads CASSTGTGGWEQYF. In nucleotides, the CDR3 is TGTGCCAGCAGCACCGGGACAGGGGGCTGGGAGCAGTACTTC.

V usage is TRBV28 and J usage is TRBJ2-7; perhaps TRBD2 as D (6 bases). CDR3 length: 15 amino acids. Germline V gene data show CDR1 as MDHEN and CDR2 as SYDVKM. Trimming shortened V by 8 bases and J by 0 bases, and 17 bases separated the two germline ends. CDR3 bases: TGTGCCAGCTCCCTTCCGGGAGCGGACTCCTACGAGCAGTACTTC. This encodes CASSLPGADSYEQYF.

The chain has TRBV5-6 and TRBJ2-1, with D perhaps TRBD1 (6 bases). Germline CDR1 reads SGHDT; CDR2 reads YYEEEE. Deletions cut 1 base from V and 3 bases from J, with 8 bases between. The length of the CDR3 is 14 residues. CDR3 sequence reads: CASSLPQGYNEQFF. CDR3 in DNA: TGTGCCAGCAGCTTGCCACAGGGCTACAATGAGCAGTTCTTC.

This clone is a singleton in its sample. CDR3 nucleotide sequence: TGTGCCATCGGGACAGGTGAGGGCACAGATACGCAGTATTTT. Translating gives CAIGTGEGTDTQYF. This chain connects TRBV10-3 to TRBJ2-3; TRBD1 aligns across 8 bases. CDR1 ENHRY and CDR2 SYGVKD come from the germline V gene. This CDR3 comprises 14 residues. V lost 8 bases to trimming and J lost 1 base; unmatched junction nucleotides: 5.

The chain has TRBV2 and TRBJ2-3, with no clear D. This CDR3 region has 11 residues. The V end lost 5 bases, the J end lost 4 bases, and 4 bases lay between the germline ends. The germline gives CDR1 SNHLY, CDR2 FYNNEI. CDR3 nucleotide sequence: TGTGCCAGCAGTTATCCAGATACGCAGTATTTT. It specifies CASSYPDTQYF. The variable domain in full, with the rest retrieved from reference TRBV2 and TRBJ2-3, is EPEVTQTPSHQVTQMGQEVILRCVPISNHLYFYWYRQILGQKVEFLVSFYNNEISEKSEIFDDQFSVERPDGSNFTLKIRSTKLEDSAMYFCASSYPDTQYFGPGTRLTVL.

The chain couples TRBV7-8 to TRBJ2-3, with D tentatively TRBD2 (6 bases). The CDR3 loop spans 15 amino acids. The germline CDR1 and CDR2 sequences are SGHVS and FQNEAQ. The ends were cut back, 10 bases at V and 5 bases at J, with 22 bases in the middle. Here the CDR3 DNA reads TGTGCCACACTTCGTGGGGGGACCGGGGGAGATACGCAGTATTTT. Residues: CATLRGGTGGDTQYF. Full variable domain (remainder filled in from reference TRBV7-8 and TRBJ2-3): GAGVSQSPRYKVAKRGQDVALRCDPISGHVSLFWYQQALGQGPEFLTYFQNEAQLDKSGLPSDRFFAERPEGSVSTLKIQRTQQEDSAVYLCATLRGGTGGDTQYFGPGTRLTVL.

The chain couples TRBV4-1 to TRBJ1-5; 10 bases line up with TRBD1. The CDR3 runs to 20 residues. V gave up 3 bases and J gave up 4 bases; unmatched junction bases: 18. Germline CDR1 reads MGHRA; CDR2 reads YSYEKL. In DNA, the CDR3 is TGCGCCAGCAGCCACGATGATACCCGGGTCGGGACAGGGGTTAATCAGCCCCAGCATTTT. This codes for CASSHDDTRVGTGVNQPQHF.

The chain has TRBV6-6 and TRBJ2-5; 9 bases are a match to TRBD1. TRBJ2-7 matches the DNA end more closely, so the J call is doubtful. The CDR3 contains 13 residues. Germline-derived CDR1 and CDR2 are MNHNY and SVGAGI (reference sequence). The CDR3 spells CASSLQGAYEQYF. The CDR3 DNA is TGTGCCAGCAGCCTACAGGGGGCGTACGAGCAGTACTTC.

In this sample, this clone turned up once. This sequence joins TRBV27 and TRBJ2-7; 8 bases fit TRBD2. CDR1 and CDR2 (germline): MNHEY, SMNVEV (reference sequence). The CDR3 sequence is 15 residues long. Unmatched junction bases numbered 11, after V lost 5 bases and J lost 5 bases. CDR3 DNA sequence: TGTGCCAGCAGTACCCAGGGACTAGGGTCCAACGAGCAGTACTTC. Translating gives CASSTQGLGSNEQYF.

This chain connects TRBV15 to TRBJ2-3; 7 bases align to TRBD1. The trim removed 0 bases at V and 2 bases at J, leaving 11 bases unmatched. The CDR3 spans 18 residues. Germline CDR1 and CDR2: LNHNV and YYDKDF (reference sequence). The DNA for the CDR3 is TGTGCCACCAGCAGAGATCAAACAGGGGTTTCCTACACAGATACGCAGTATTTT. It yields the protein CATSRDQTGVSYTDTQYF. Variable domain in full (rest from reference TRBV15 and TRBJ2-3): DAMVIQNPRYQVTQFGKPVTLSCSQTLNHNVMYWYQQKSSQAPKLLFHYYDKDFNNEADTPDNFQSRRPNTSFCFLDIRSPGLGDTAMYLCATSRDQTGVSYTDTQYFGPGTRLTVL.

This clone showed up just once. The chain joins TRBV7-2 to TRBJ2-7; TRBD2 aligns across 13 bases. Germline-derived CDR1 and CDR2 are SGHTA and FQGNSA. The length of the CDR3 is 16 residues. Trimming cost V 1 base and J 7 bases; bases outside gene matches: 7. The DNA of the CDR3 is TGTGCCAGCAGCTTAGGGACTAGCGGGGGACCTTTGGAGCAGTACTTC. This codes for CASSLGTSGGPLEQYF.

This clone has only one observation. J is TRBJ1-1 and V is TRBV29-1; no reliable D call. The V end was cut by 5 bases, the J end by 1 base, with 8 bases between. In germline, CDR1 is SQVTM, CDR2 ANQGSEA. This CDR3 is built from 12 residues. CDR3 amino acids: CSVRLRNTEAFF. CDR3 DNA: TGCAGCGTTCGGTTGAGGAACACTGAAGCTTTCTTT.

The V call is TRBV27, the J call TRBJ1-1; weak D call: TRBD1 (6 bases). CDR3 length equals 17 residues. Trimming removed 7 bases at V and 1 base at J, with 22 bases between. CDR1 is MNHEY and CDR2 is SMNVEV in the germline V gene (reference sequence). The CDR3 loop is CASTRIGTFNRNTEAFF. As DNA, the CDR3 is TGTGCCAGCACCCGAATAGGGACATTTAACCGGAACACTGAAGCTTTCTTT.

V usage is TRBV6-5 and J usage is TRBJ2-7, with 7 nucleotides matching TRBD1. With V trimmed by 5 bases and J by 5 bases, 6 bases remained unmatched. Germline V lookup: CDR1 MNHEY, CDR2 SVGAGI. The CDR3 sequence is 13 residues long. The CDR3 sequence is CASSRQGAHEQYF. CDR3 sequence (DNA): TGTGCCAGCAGTCGACAGGGCGCCCACGAGCAGTACTTC.

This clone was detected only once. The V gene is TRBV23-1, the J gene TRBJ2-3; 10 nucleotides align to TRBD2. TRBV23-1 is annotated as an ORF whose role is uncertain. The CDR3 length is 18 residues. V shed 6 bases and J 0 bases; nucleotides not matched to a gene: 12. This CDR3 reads CASRAAGGPPPSTDTQYF. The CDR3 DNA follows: TGCGCCAGCAGGGCAGCGGGAGGGCCCCCCCCTAGCACAGATACGCAGTATTTT.

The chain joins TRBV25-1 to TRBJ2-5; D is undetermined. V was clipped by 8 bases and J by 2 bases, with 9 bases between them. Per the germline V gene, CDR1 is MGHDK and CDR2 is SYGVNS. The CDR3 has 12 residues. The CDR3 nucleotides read TGTGCCAGCCGGCTAGGTCAAGAGACCCAGTACTTC. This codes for CASRLGQETQYF.

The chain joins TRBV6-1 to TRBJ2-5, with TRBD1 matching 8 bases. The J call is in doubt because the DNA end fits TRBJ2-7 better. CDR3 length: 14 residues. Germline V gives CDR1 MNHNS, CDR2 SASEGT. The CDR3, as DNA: TGTGCCAGCAGACCCACAGGGGGAGCCTACGAGCAGTACTTC. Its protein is CASRPTGGAYEQYF.

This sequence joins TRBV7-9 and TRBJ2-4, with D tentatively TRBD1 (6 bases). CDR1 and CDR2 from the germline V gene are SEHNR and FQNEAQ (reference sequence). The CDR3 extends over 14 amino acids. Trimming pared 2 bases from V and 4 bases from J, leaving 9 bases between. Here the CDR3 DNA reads TGTGCCAGCAGCTTACAGGGGCCTAAAAACATTCAGTACTTC. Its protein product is CASSLQGPKNIQYF. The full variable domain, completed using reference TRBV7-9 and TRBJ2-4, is DTGVSQNPRHKITKRGQNVTFRCDPISEHNRLYWYRQTLGQGPEFLTYFQNEAQLEKSRLLSDRFSAERPKGSFSTLEIQRTEQGDSAMYLCASSLQGPKNIQYFGAGTRLSVL.

The CDR3 region is CASRGRRNTDTQYF. CDR3 coding DNA: TGTGCCAGCAGAGGGAGGCGAAACACAGATACGCAGTATTTT. The chain recombines TRBV5-6 with TRBJ2-3; perhaps TRBD2 as D (6 bases). The germline gives CDR1 SGHDT, CDR2 YYEEEE. The CDR3 has 14 amino acids. V lost 5 bases and J lost 2, with 12 bases in between.

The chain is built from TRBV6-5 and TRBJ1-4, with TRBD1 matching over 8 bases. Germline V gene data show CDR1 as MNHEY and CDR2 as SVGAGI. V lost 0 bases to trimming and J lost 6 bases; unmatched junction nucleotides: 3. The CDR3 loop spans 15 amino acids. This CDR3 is CASSYSRGRHEKLFF. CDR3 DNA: TGTGCCAGCAGTTACTCCAGGGGGCGGCATGAAAAACTGTTTTTT.

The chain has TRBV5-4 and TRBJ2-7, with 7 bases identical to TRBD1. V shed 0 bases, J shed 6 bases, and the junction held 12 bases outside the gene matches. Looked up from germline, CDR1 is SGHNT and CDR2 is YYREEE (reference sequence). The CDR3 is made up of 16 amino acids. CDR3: CASSLDRGASLGEQYF. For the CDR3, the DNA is TGTGCCAGCAGCTTGGACAGGGGCGCTAGTTTGGGCGAGCAGTACTTC.

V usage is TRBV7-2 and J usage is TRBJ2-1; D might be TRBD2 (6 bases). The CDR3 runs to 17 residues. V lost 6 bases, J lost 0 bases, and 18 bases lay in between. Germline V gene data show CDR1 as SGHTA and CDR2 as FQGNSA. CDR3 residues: CASRYSSGSSSYNEQFF. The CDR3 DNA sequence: TGTGCCAGCAGGTACAGTAGCGGATCAAGCTCCTACAATGAGCAGTTCTTC. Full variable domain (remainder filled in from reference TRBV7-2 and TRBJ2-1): GAGVSQSPSNKVTEKGKDVELRCDPISGHTALYWYRQSLGQGLEFLIYFQGNSAPDKSGLPSDRFSAERTGGSVSTLTIQRTQQEDSAVYLCASRYSSGSSSYNEQFFGPGTRLTVL.

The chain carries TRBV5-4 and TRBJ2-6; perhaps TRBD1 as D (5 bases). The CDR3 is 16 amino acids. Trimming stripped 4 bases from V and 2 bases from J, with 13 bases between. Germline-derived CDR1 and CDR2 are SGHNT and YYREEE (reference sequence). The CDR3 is CASSALTVAGANVLTF. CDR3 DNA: TGTGCCAGCAGCGCCCTGACAGTGGCTGGGGCCAACGTCCTGACTTTC.

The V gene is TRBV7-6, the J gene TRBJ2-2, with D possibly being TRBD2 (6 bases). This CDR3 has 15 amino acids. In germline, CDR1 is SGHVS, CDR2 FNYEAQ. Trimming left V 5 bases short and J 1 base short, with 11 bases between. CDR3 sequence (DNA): TGTGCCAGCAGCCCCGGGACTGGGAACACCGGGGAGCTGTTTTTT. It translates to CASSPGTGNTGELFF.

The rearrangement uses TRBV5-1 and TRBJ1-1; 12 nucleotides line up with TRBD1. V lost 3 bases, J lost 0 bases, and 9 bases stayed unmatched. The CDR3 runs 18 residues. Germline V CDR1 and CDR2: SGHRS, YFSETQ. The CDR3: CASSWGRDRGPLNTEAFF. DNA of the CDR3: TGCGCCAGCAGCTGGGGAAGGGACAGGGGGCCCCTGAACACTGAAGCTTTCTTT.